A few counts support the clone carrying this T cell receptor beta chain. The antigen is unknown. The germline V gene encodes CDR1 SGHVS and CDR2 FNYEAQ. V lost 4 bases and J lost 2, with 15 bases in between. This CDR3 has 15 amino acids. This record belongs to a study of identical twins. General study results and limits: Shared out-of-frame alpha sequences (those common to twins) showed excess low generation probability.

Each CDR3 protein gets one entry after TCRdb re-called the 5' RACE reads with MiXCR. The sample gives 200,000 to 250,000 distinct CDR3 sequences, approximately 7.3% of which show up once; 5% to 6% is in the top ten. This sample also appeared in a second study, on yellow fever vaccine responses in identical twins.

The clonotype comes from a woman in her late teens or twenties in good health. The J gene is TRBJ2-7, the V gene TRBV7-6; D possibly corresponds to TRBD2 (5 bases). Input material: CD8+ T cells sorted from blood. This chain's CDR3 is CASSSPWRVPYEQYF. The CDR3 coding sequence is TGTGCCAGCAGCTCCCCATGGCGGGTCCCCTACGAGCAGTACTTC.